This T cell receptor (beta chain) was found in a study of glioma-infiltrating T cells. V gave up 5 bases and J gave up 11 bases; unmatched junction bases: 6. The CDR3 length is 12 residues. The germline gives CDR1 SGHTA, CDR2 FQGTGA. Using RNA template, CDR3s of TCR alpha and beta were amplified with iRepertoire arm-PCR. TCRdb called the multiplex PCR reads again in MiXCR, with one record for every CDR3 protein. The sample lists more than 110,000 distinct CDR3 sequences, about 39% seen once, with around a fifth in the top ten. The rearrangement joins TRBV7-3 to TRBJ1-1; TRBD1 aligns across 9 bases. Sample: glioma tissue, nonneoplastic brain tissue, or PBMCs (not recorded which). The TCR originated in a human donor with low-grade glioma or glioblastoma, undergoing nonglioma brain surgery, or in good health (not recorded which). This CDR3 is CASSGTGIGAFF. As DNA, the CDR3 is TGTGCCAGCAGCGGGACAGGGATCGGGGCTTTCTTT.